The following is a T cell receptor (beta chain) sequence with its context. Its antigen is unknown. The CDR3 is 13 residues long. Germline CDR1 is MNHEY and CDR2 is SVGAGI. Between the trimmed V and J ends, which lost 1 base and 3 bases, there was a span of 6 bases. Authors of the study amplified TCR beta CDR3 regions from RNA transcripts. HTBI primers were employed in a first-round RT-PCR of the TCR CDR3. One entry per CDR3 protein, called by TCRdb with MiXCR from the multiplex PCR reads. The profile covers 450,000 to 550,000 distinct CDR3 sequences, with around 24% appearing a single time and about 11% taken by the ten largest. It was uncontrolled infection, other autoimmune disease, pregnancy or lactation that excluded patients. This record belongs to a study of T cells in Graves' hyperthyroidism and ophthalmopathy. Study-wide results and caveats: The majority of expanded thyroid clonotypes above 0.001 also appeared in blood.

The receptor comes from a woman under 40 with Graves' ophthalmopathy. The V and J genes are TRBV6-5 and TRBJ2-5, with a tentative D call TRBD2 (5 bases). The material sequenced was blood. In DNA form, the CDR3 reads TGTGCCAGCAGTTACTGGGAGAAAGAGACCCAGTACTTC. Protein: CASSYWEKETQYF.